The 14 T cell receptor beta chains presented below share a single source sample, sequenced in a study of blood T cell repertoires in COVID-19. Method: immunoSEQ multiplex PCR; TCRdb's copy keeps in-frame clones and lacks some. This table holds approximately 64,000 clones, approximately 88% found once. Material: peripheral blood. These receptors all stem from a woman aged 60-70 years with COVID-19, enrolled during active disease.

The chain combines TRBV6-6 with TRBJ2-7; weak D call: TRBD2 (5 bases). The CDR3 runs 13 residues. V lost 8 bases to trimming and J lost 9 bases, with 20 bases between them. Germline CDR1 MNHNY, CDR2 SVGAGI (reference sequence). Written as DNA, the CDR3 is TGTGCCAGCTGTTTGGGAGTCTTCCACGGGCAGTACTTC. This translates into CASCLGVFHGQYF.

The chain joins TRBV24-1 to TRBJ2-2; D is undetermined. The CDR3 sequence is 13 residues long. Trimming took off 5 bases at V and 7 bases at J, with 10 bases between the two ends. CDR1 is KGHDR, CDR2 SFDVKD, per germline. The CDR3 loop is CATSGQAGGELFF. The CDR3 DNA follows: TGTGCCACCAGTGGGCAGGCAGGCGGGGAGCTGTTTTTT.

The chain employs TRBV3-1 (or the pseudogene TRBV3-2) and TRBJ1-1; D is possibly TRBD1 (6 bases). From germline, CDR1 is LGHDT and CDR2 YNNKEL (reference sequence). The V gene lost 1 base and the J gene lost 7 bases, with 13 bases spanning the gap. The CDR3 spans 14 residues. This chain's CDR3 is CASSQGAGVGEAFF. In DNA, the CDR3 is TGTGCCAGCAGCCAAGGCGCAGGGGTAGGTGAAGCTTTCTTT.

This clone was counted once. The V gene is TRBV19, the J gene TRBJ2-1; TRBD2 aligns across 15 bases. The CDR3 loop spans 16 amino acids. Germline loops: CDR1 LNHDA, CDR2 SQIVND (reference sequence). V was pared by 6 bases and J by 9 bases, with 9 bases of the junction left unmatched. In nucleotides, the CDR3 is TGTGCCAGTAGCCAAAAGGGACTAGCGGGAGGAAGTGAGCAGTTCTTC. It is translated as CASSQKGLAGGSEQFF.

The V and J genes are TRBV6-4 and TRBJ2-1, with D possibly matching TRBD1 (5 bases). V was trimmed by 6 bases and J by 0 bases, leaving 18 bases between them. The germline V gene encodes CDR1 MRHNA and CDR2 SNTAGT. This CDR3 contains 17 residues. CDR3: CASSLFGAFSSYNEQFF. The CDR3 DNA follows: TGTGCCAGCAGCCTGTTTGGGGCCTTCAGCTCCTACAATGAGCAGTTCTTC.

This clone was seen a single time. A junction end diverges from the germline sequence, so it may reflect a read error. The chain has TRBV7-7 and TRBJ2-1, with D possibly matching TRBD2 (6 bases). The CDR3 runs to 16 residues. Germline V lookup: CDR1 SSHAT, CDR2 FNYEAQ (reference sequence). As DNA, the CDR3 is TGTGCCAGCAGCCCCCCCCCGACTAGACGGGGCAATGGGCAGTTCTTC. Its protein product is CASSPPPTRRGNGQFF.

The J gene is TRBJ2-7, the V gene TRBV11-2; tentatively, D is TRBD2 (6 bases). The germline gives CDR1 SGHAT, CDR2 FQNNGV. This CDR3 has 17 amino acids. Trimming stripped 5 bases from V and 0 bases from J, with 20 bases between. In nucleotides, the CDR3 is TGTGCCAGCAGCACGAGAAGTGGGAGGTCGAGCTCCTACGAGCAGTACTTC. Translation: CASSTRSGRSSSYEQYF.

The chain combines TRBV7-9 with TRBJ2-3; D might be TRBD1 (5 bases). The CDR3 has 15 residues. Germline CDR1 is SEHNR and CDR2 is FQNEAQ (reference sequence). Trimming cost V 1 base and J 0 bases, with 8 bases left between them. The CDR3 DNA reads TGTGCCAGCAGCTTAGGCAGGGCTAGCACAGATACGCAGTATTTT. It codes for CASSLGRASTDTQYF.

V and J are TRBV18 and TRBJ2-5; maybe TRBD2 (6 bases). Germline lookup yields CDR1 KGHSH and CDR2 LQKENI. Trimming removed 1 base at V and 5 bases at J, with 11 bases between. This CDR3 is 14 amino acids long. Here the CDR3 reads CASSPRSREETQYF. Here the CDR3 DNA reads TGTGCCAGCTCACCACGGTCCCGGGAGGAGACCCAGTACTTC.

As concerns this clone: The junction shows a germline mismatch at one end, possibly a read error. The chain is built from TRBV7-2 and TRBJ1-6, with a tentative D call TRBD1 (6 bases). CDR1 is SGHTA and CDR2 is FQGNSA in the germline V gene. The CDR3 runs to 15 residues. This CDR3 reads CASSLERGGFSALHF. The CDR3, as DNA: TGTGCCAGCAGCTTAGAGAGGGGGGGATTTTCAGCCCTCCACTTT.

The genes are TRBV5-1 and TRBJ1-2; 7 nucleotides agree with TRBD1. The junction had 6 bases not matched to a gene; V was cut back by 4 bases and J by 3 bases. The CDR3 is made up of 14 amino acids. The germline V gene has CDR1 SGHRS and CDR2 YFSETQ. CDR3 nucleotides: TGCGCCAGCAGCCGCCAGGGGGTTGACTATGGCTACACCTTC. Amino acid sequence: CASSRQGVDYGYTF.

The chain is built from TRBV15 and TRBJ2-1, with a possible D match to TRBD2 (5 bases). Germline values: CDR1 LNHNV, CDR2 YYDKDF (reference sequence). The CDR3 runs to 15 residues. V was cut by 0 bases and J by 8 bases, with 14 bases left in between. CDR3 region: CATSRESAGIDEQFF. The CDR3 DNA sequence: TGTGCCACCAGCAGAGAATCCGCGGGTATCGATGAGCAGTTCTTC. Using reference TRBV15 and TRBJ2-1 for the parts outside the CDR3, the full variable domain is DAMVIQNPRYQVTQFGKPVTLSCSQTLNHNVMYWYQQKSSQAPKLLFHYYDKDFNNEADTPDNFQSRRPNTSFCFLDIRSPGLGDTAMYLCATSRESAGIDEQFFGPGTRLTVL.

The chain joins TRBV5-6 to TRBJ2-4; 9 nucleotides agree with TRBD2. The CDR3 length is 17 residues. The germline V gene encodes CDR1 SGHDT and CDR2 YYEEEE. The junction had 4 bases not matched to a gene; V was cut back by 0 bases and J by 0 bases. CDR3 DNA: TGTGCCAGCAGCTTGGAGAGCGGGGGGTTAGCCAAAAACATTCAGTACTTC. It is translated as CASSLESGGLAKNIQYF.

The chain joins TRBV7-9 to TRBJ2-7; 8 bases agree with TRBD1. This CDR3 contains 16 residues. The germline V gene has CDR1 SEHNR and CDR2 FQNEAQ (reference sequence). Losses at the gene ends were 5 bases for V and 2 bases for J; bases not matched to a gene: 11. The CDR3 sequence is CASSHTGQVAPYEQYF. The CDR3 DNA reads TGTGCCAGCAGCCACACGGGACAGGTGGCACCCTACGAGCAGTACTTC.